The clone carrying this TCR beta chain was counted only a few times. Its antigen is unknown. This sample is part of a study of cytomegalovirus exposure and HLA in healthy donors. Notes on the study in general: That first-cohort TCR clusters tended to co-occur in the 90 to 150 validation repertoires was found in a later analysis. Some TCR beta chains (164 of them) were listed as cytomegalovirus-associated.

Clones were read by immunoSEQ multiplex PCR, and TCRdb kept only the in-frame ones, dropping some. The repertoire holds over 130,000 clones, with roughly 86% as singletons. The germline V gene has CDR1 MDHEN and CDR2 SYDVKM. V lost 10 bases, J lost 7 bases, and 16 bases lay in between. The CDR3 loop spans 12 amino acids. V and J are TRBV28 and TRBJ1-1, with no clear D. The sequenced material came from PBMCs. The clonotype was recovered from a man younger than 35 in good health and CMV-seropositive. DNA of the CDR3: TGTGCCACTATAAACGGGGTAGGTGAAGCTTTCTTT. It codes for CATINGVGEAFF.